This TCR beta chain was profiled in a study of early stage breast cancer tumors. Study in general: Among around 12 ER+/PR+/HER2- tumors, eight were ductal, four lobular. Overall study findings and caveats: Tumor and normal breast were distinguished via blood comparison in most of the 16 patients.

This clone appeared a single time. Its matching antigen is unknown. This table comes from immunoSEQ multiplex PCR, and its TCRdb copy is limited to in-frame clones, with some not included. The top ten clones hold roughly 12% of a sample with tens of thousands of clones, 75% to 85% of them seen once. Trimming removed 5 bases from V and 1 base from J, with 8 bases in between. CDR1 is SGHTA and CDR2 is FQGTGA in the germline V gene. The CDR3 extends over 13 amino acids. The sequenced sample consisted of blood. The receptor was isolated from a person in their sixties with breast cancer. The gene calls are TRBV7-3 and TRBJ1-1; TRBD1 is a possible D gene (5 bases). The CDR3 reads CASSDGGNTEAFF. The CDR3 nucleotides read TGTGCCAGCAGCGACGGGGGGAACACTGAAGCTTTCTTT.